Shown below are 14 T cell receptor beta chains from a single sample sequenced in a study of OX40 agonist ivuxolimab in advanced cancers. Libraries were prepared by immunoSEQ multiplex PCR; TCRdb keeps only in-frame clonotypes and omits some of them. The sample has tens of thousands of clones; 83% are singletons. The specimen comprised CD4+ or CD8+ T cells sorted from blood, sampled in a trial of the OX40 agonist ivuxolimab. All receptors derive from an adult with an advanced solid tumor such as melanoma, head and neck, liver or kidney cancer.

The chain links TRBV6-5 to TRBJ1-2, with D unclear. The CDR3 length is 15 residues. Germline V lookup: CDR1 MNHEY, CDR2 SVGAGI. The V end was cut by 7 bases, the J end by 6 bases, with 21 bases between. The CDR3 loop reads CASTYGQEGVDGYTF. The DNA of the CDR3 is TGTGCCAGCACCTACGGGCAGGAGGGAGTGGATGGCTACACCTTC.

The CDR3 sequence: CASSSLGTSGRTDTQYF. The DNA of the CDR3 is TGTGCCAGCAGCTCACTGGGGACAAGTGGTCGCACAGATACGCAGTATTTT. V usage is TRBV9 and J usage is TRBJ2-3; a weak D match, TRBD1 (6 bases). The CDR3 loop spans 17 amino acids. CDR1 and CDR2 (germline): SGDLS, YYNGEE. Trimming left V 4 bases short and J 1 base short, with 19 bases between.

V usage is TRBV2 and J usage is TRBJ2-6, with a possible D match to TRBD1 (6 bases). Germline V gene data show CDR1 as SNHLY and CDR2 as FYNNEI. The V end was cut by 6 bases, the J end by 6 bases, with 12 bases between. This CDR3 region has 14 residues. In DNA form, the CDR3 reads TGTGCCAGCAGGAACGAGGGGGAGGCCAACGTCCTGACTTTC. This translates into CASRNEGEANVLTF.

The rearrangement joins TRBV6-1 to TRBJ2-7, with 9 nucleotides matching TRBD1. This CDR3 has 14 residues. The junction had 9 bases not matched to a gene; V was cut back by 6 bases and J by 6 bases. Germline V gives CDR1 MNHNS, CDR2 SASEGT. CDR3 amino acids: CASRPTGQGLEQYF. The DNA of the CDR3 is TGTGCCAGCAGACCCACGGGACAGGGTCTCGAGCAGTACTTC.

The chain joins TRBV27 to TRBJ2-1; D perhaps matches TRBD2 (6 bases). Germline V gene data show CDR1 as MNHEY and CDR2 as SMNVEV (reference sequence). V lost 5 bases, J lost 6 bases, and 8 bases lay in between. The CDR3 consists of 12 residues. CDR3 nucleotide sequence: TGTGCCAGCAGTCAGGGACTCAATGAGCAGTTCTTC. It encodes CASSQGLNEQFF.

The rearrangement links TRBV13 to TRBJ1-5; possible D gene TRBD1, 5 bases. V was clipped by 1 base and J by 2 bases, with 12 bases between them. Per the germline V gene, CDR1 is PRHDT and CDR2 is FYEKMQ (reference sequence). This CDR3 contains 16 residues. CDR3 DNA: TGTGCCAGCAGCTTAGATGGGGGTACGGGCAATCAGCCCCAGCATTTT. It codes for CASSLDGGTGNQPQHF.

The CDR3 spells CASSPRGSYEQYF. CDR3 nucleotides: TGTGCCAGCAGCCCCCGCGGCTCCTACGAGCAGTACTTC. The chain employs TRBV6-6 and TRBJ2-7; D gene unclear. CDR1 and CDR2 from the germline V gene are MNHNY and SVGAGI (reference sequence). The V end was cut by 6 bases, the J end by 0 bases, with 9 bases between. This CDR3 has 13 residues.

The rearrangement links TRBV2 to TRBJ2-7, with a tentative D call TRBD2 (7 bases). Per germline, CDR1 SNHLY and CDR2 FYNNEI. V lost 7 bases to trimming and J lost 2 bases, with 15 bases between them. The CDR3 has 14 amino acids. CDR3 bases: TGTGCCAGCAAGAGGGAGGGGGACCCCTACGAGCAGTACTTC. It encodes CASKREGDPYEQYF.

This chain uses TRBV29-1 with TRBJ2-5, with a possible D match to TRBD1 (6 bases). The CDR3 has 14 residues. Trimming cost V 2 bases and J 3 bases, with 13 bases left between them. Germline V CDR1 and CDR2: SQVTM, ANQGSEA. The CDR3 bases are TGCAGCGTTGAATTCCCGGGACAAGAAGAGACCCAGTACTTC. It encodes CSVEFPGQEETQYF. The whole variable domain, remainder taken from reference TRBV29-1 and TRBJ2-5, is SAVISQKPSRDICQRGTSLTIQCQVDSQVTMMFWYRQQPGQSLTLIATANQGSEATYESGFVIDKFPISRPNLTFSTLTVSNMSPEDSSIYLCSVEFPGQEETQYFGPGTRLLVL.

The chain combines TRBV11-2 with TRBJ1-2, with D unclear. The CDR3 totals 13 residues. In germline, CDR1 is SGHAT, CDR2 FQNNGV. Deletions cut 4 bases from V and 2 bases from J, with 8 bases between. For the CDR3, the DNA is TGTGCCAGCAGCTACGATCTGAACTATGGCTACACCTTC. This codes for CASSYDLNYGYTF.

The CDR3 region has the DNA TGCGCCAGCAGCTTGGCCTCTTCGGGGGGGACTTACAATGAGCAGTTCTTC. As protein: CASSLASSGGTYNEQFF. The V gene is TRBV5-1, the J gene TRBJ2-1; 8 positions agree with TRBD2. The CDR3 contains 17 residues. Germline V gene sequence: CDR1 SGHRS, CDR2 YFSETQ. The ends lost 0 bases at V and 4 bases at J; junction bases unmatched: 9.

This rearrangement joins TRBV19 to TRBJ2-7; TRBD1 aligns across 8 bases. Germline-derived CDR1 and CDR2 are LNHDA and SQIVND (reference sequence). With 6 bases clipped from V and 6 bases from J, the junction kept 13 bases outside the gene matches. The CDR3 extends over 15 amino acids. CDR3 sequence reads: CASRLTGASPGEQYF. In nucleotides, the CDR3 is TGTGCCAGTAGGTTGACAGGGGCGTCCCCGGGCGAGCAGTACTTC.

This chain links TRBV27 with TRBJ1-2; 8 nucleotides line up with TRBD1. With V trimmed by 5 bases and J by 1 base, 9 bases remained unmatched. The CDR3 covers 16 residues. Germline lookup yields CDR1 MNHEY and CDR2 SMNVEV (reference sequence). Here the CDR3 reads CASSHLQGELNYGYTF. In nucleotides, the CDR3 is TGTGCCAGCAGTCACTTACAGGGGGAACTTAACTATGGCTACACCTTC.

V usage is TRBV6-1 and J usage is TRBJ1-5, with D possibly being TRBD1 (5 bases). V was pared by 8 bases and J by 5 bases, with 10 bases between. The length of the CDR3 is 12 residues. Germline CDR1 reads MNHNS; CDR2 reads SASEGT. The CDR3 nucleotides are TGTGCCAGCGGGACCCAATATCAGCCCCAGCATTTT. Translated: CASGTQYQPQHF.